This T cell receptor beta chain originates from a study of T cells after yellow fever vaccination (dated by TCRdb to the late 2010s). Some background on the complete study: The SMART-Seq v4 Ultra Low Input RNA kit was used to prepare libraries from fractions with low cell numbers. To follow T-cell clones before and after primary and booster YFV17D yellow fever vaccination, bulk TCR alpha and beta repertoires were sequenced over time. Two healthy male donors, one aged 18 to 30 and one aged 30 to 40 years, were included in the cohort. Blood was drawn at multiple timepoints before and after primary and secondary immunization, with bulk PBMC replicates and cell subsets isolated.

Sequencing was performed on an Illumina NovaSeq 6000. TCR cDNA was synthesized by 5'RACE template switching, which introduced a universal primer site and unique molecular identifiers. Priming for cDNA synthesis came from both the TCR alpha and TCR beta constant segments. Library amplification involved two PCR steps, and the second step added sample barcodes and sequencing adapters. Libraries were sequenced on Illumina HiSeq 2500 (2x100 bp) or NovaSeq (2x150 bp). Processing in the source paper ran as follows. Reads were demultiplexed and collapsed into UMI consensus sequences with MIGEC, and V(D)J alignment was performed with MiXCR. Vaccine-responding clonotypes were identified with edgeR using replicate PBMC samples, with FDR below 0.01 and a log2 fold change above 5 up to day 15 being required. Each bulk clonotype was labeled CD4 or CD8 based on which sequenced repertoire, CD4 or CD8, contained the clonotype at higher abundance. TCRdb took the public reads, trimmed them with fastp at Q25, ran MiXCR for clone calling and kept in-frame beta chains. Every entry covers one CDR3 protein and lists the most common genes and DNA from its rows. The V and J calls and clone size are TCRdb's, not the authors'. The sample table lists about 240,000 distinct CDR3 sequences, more than 3.5% of them with a count of one. The ten largest account for 15% to 20% of the sample.

This clonotype appeared a few times. Its antigen has not been determined. Per-base quality was not reported, and no clone a single base away is much larger than it. The treatment or condition label for this specimen denotes: live attenuated yellow fever vaccine strain. At every blood-draw timepoint, two biological replicates of bulk PBMCs were collected. A standard Ficoll-Paque protocol was used to isolate PBMCs from peripheral blood. TriZol was used to extract RNA from bulk PBMCs, CD4 and CD8 fractions, and dextramer-positive and dextramer-negative fractions. Summary of the overall study and its limitations: A small fraction of clonotypes showed up in both the CD4 and CD8 compartments, probably as a result of convergent recombination. Only a couple of donors were included in the study, so the extent to which the findings can be generalized is limited. FACS-sorted repertoires could contain abundant contaminating clonotypes from the bulk population, so computational filtering was required. Most clones expanded after primary vaccination (approximately 97% of CD4 and 70% to 90% of CD8) were re-detected after the booster, suggesting that broad memory maintenance occurred. The secondary T-cell response was found to be weaker but faster than the primary response, with a peak reached on day 5 rather than on day 15.

CDR3 length: 14 amino acids, cysteine to phenylalanine. This entry keeps only the CDR3 DNA: 42 bases, framed from base 1. This TCR was recovered from a young man who received the YFV17D yellow fever vaccine. The sequences come from PBMCs, collected 15 days after the yellow fever booster vaccination. The receptor chain draws on TRBV21-1 and TRBJ2-2. TRBV21-1 is deemed a pseudogene. The nucleotide sequence reads TGTGCCAGCAGCAAACGGAGCTCGGGCAGGGAGCTGTTTTTT. This sequence encodes CASSKRSSGRELFF.